This record concerns one TCR beta chain sequence. As yet, its antigen is unknown. This specimen comes from a study of cytomegalovirus exposure and HLA in healthy donors. Study-wide background: Genetic ancestry analysis placed over 75% of the 398 donors that were genotyped in the Caucasian-associated cluster.

The CDR3 consists of 13 residues. Germline V lookup: CDR1 MNHEY, CDR2 SMNVEV (reference sequence). Trimming took 7 bases from V and 4 from J; bases not matched to a gene: 5. In the PCR, 60 Vbeta and 13 Jbeta primers were used. This table comes from immunoSEQ multiplex PCR, and its TCRdb copy is limited to in-frame clones, with some not included. The sample lists more than 80,000 clones, about 60% occurring once. The study's findings and limits: CMV serostatus was the only immune exposure information that was available. Several V segments, TRBV6-2 and TRBV6-3 among them, could not be told apart and were dropped. In a later analysis, a missense DCLRE1C variant was linked to TCR beta V- and J-gene trimming.

The chain uses TRBV27 and TRBJ2-5, with 8 nucleotides matching TRBD2. Sequencing was done on a sample of PBMCs. The TCR comes from a woman aged 40 to 50 in good health and CMV-seropositive. DNA of the CDR3: TGTGCCAGCATCCCCGCGGGGGGAGAGACCCAGTACTTC. Protein product: CASIPAGGETQYF.